What follows describes a single T cell receptor beta chain. This record belongs to a study of T cell changes during pregnancy in multiple sclerosis. Data came from immunoSEQ multiplex PCR; TCRdb stores just in-frame clones and leaves some out. The sample carries tens of thousands of clones, about nine tenths recorded once. CDR1 is SGHTA, CDR2 FQGNSA, per germline. Trimming left V 1 base short and J 1 base short, with 8 bases between. The CDR3 length is 15 residues. The V and J genes are TRBV7-2 and TRBJ2-1, with TRBD1 as a possible D gene (6 bases). This TCR derives from a female donor with multiple sclerosis, enrolled in a pregnancy study. The sample here was CD4+ T cells from peripheral blood mononuclear cells, taken after pregnancy. The CDR3 nucleotides read TGTGCCAGCAGCTTAGGGGGGCAGTCCTACAATGAGCAGTTCTTC. Translation: CASSLGGQSYNEQFF.